Listed below are T cell receptor beta chains from one sample, sequenced in a study of Ad26.COV2.S vaccination and SARS-CoV-2 variants. The data were produced by immunoSEQ multiplex PCR, yet TCRdb's version contains in-frame clones alone and is incomplete. The top ten hold approximately 5.8% of the sample, which has 300,000 to 350,000 clones, about nine tenths seen once. Sequencing used peripheral blood, obtained in a trial of Ad26.COV2.S vaccine versus placebo. The receptors stem from a person between 18 and 60 years old who received the Ad26.COV2.S COVID-19 vaccine or a placebo. Both conserved end residues are part of each CDR3. A D gene is named only where the DNA matches it firmly. Size is omitted from some rows. Given values are once, few, many or a class for expanded clones.

V gene: TRBV19
D gene: TRBD1
clone size: .
J gene: TRBJ2-1
CDR3 protein: CASSLRDRGFNEQFF
CDR3 DNA: TGTGCCAGTAGCCTACGGGACAGGGGATTCAATGAGCAGTTCTTC

V gene: TRBV7-2
D gene: TRBD2
clone size: .
J gene: TRBJ2-3
CDR3 protein: CASSPSLAAFTDTQYF
CDR3 DNA: TGTGCCAGCAGCCCCTCACTAGCGGCATTCACAGATACGCAGTATTTT

V gene: TRBV19
D gene: .
clone size: .
J gene: TRBJ1-5
CDR3 protein: CASTRGNDNQPQHF
CDR3 DNA: TGTGCCAGTACGAGGGGGAACGACAATCAGCCCCAGCATTTT

V gene: TRBV12-3/TRBV12-4
D gene: .
clone size: .
J gene: TRBJ1-5
CDR3 protein: CASSLAQPGPQHF
CDR3 DNA: TGTGCCAGCAGTTTAGCGCAGCCGGGGCCCCAGCATTTT

V gene: TRBV11-2
D gene: TRBD2
clone size: .
J gene: TRBJ2-1
CDR3 protein: CASRETSGGTSGEQFF
CDR3 DNA: TGTGCCAGCCGAGAGACTAGCGGGGGGACGAGCGGTGAGCAGTTCTTC

V gene: TRBV28
D gene: .
clone size: .
J gene: TRBJ1-2
CDR3 protein: CASSSQGIPNYGYTF
CDR3 DNA: TGTGCCAGCAGTTCACAGGGAATTCCTAACTATGGCTACACCTTC

V gene: TRBV27
D gene: .
clone size: .
J gene: TRBJ1-5
CDR3 protein: CASSPSRSNQPQHF
CDR3 DNA: TGTGCCAGCAGCCCAAGCAGGTCCAATCAGCCCCAGCATTTT

V gene: TRBV4-1
D gene: .
clone size: .
J gene: TRBJ2-3
CDR3 protein: CASSPDATGLTSYSTDTQYF
CDR3 DNA: TGCGCCAGCAGCCCCGACGCCACGGGACTGACCAGCTATAGCACAGATACGCAGTATTTT

V gene: TRBV7-7
D gene: TRBD1
clone size: .
J gene: TRBJ2-2
CDR3 protein: CASSPRDRGTGELFF
CDR3 DNA: TGTGCCAGCAGCCCAAGGGACAGGGGCACCGGGGAGCTGTTTTTT

V gene: TRBV29-1
D gene: .
clone size: .
J gene: TRBJ2-3
CDR3 protein: CSLVEFGDTQYF
CDR3 DNA: TGCAGCCTAGTGGAGTTTGGAGATACGCAGTATTTT

V gene: TRBV25-1
D gene: .
clone size: .
J gene: TRBJ1-1
CDR3 protein: CASKGPGAGSEAFF
CDR3 DNA: TGTGCCAGCAAAGGTCCGGGGGCTGGGTCTGAAGCTTTCTTT

V gene: TRBV7-6
D gene: TRBD1
clone size: .
J gene: TRBJ1-2
CDR3 protein: CASSPRGQGYGYTF
CDR3 DNA: TGTGCCAGCAGCCCCCGGGGACAGGGGTATGGCTACACCTTC

V gene: TRBV2
D gene: .
clone size: .
J gene: TRBJ1-2
CDR3 protein: CASSEGRPYGYTF
CDR3 DNA: TGTGCCAGCAGTGAGGGCCGACCCTATGGCTACACCTTC

V gene: TRBV7-2
D gene: .
clone size: .
J gene: TRBJ1-1
CDR3 protein: CASSTQDNSAFF
CDR3 DNA: TGTGCCAGCAGCACACAGGACAACTCGGCTTTCTTT

V gene: TRBV4-3
D gene: .
clone size: .
J gene: TRBJ1-1
CDR3 protein: CASSPFWEGNTEAFF
CDR3 DNA: TGCGCCAGCAGCCCATTCTGGGAAGGCAACACTGAAGCTTTCTTT

V gene: TRBV3-1/TRBV3-2
D gene: TRBD1
clone size: few
J gene: TRBJ1-1
CDR3 protein: CASSLQGRRTEAFF
CDR3 DNA: TGTGCCAGCAGTCTACAGGGGAGGCGGACTGAAGCTTTCTTT

V gene: TRBV29-1
D gene: TRBD2
clone size: .
J gene: TRBJ2-7
CDR3 protein: CSGAGGSSSYEQYF
CDR3 DNA: TGCAGCGGTGCCGGGGGGTCCAGCTCCTACGAGCAGTACTTC

V gene: TRBV6-2/TRBV6-3
D gene: .
clone size: .
J gene: TRBJ1-2
CDR3 protein: CASSYSRRGDGYTF
CDR3 DNA: TGTGCCAGCAGTTACTCGAGGAGGGGTGATGGCTACACCTTC

V gene: TRBV7-6
D gene: .
clone size: few
J gene: TRBJ2-5
CDR3 protein: CASSQTRAVLQETQYF
CDR3 DNA: TGTGCCAGCAGCCAAACCCGGGCGGTCTTACAAGAGACCCAGTACTTC

V gene: TRBV5-1
D gene: .
clone size: .
J gene: TRBJ1-1
CDR3 protein: CASSSQGWSDTEAFF
CDR3 DNA: TGCGCCAGCAGCTCACAGGGTTGGTCGGACACTGAAGCTTTCTTT